This TCR beta chain was profiled in a study of cytomegalovirus exposure and HLA in healthy donors. Study observations and caveats: Most sequenced TCRs were rare (though some public TCRs occurred in many donors). In a later analysis, most CMV-associated TCR beta chains appeared HLA-restricted.

In this sample, this clone turned up a few times. Its antigen remains unknown. PCR amplification relied on 60 Vbeta primers (plus 13 Jbeta primers). As originally analysed: An analysis that came later counted some 85 million unique TCR beta chains, approximately 10 million shared. Libraries were prepared by immunoSEQ multiplex PCR; TCRdb keeps only in-frame clonotypes and omits some of them. Clonal size and the V and J genes are those of that table, whereas D and trimming came from the DNA. The data show over 110,000 clones, 60% to 80% seen once. What was sequenced was PBMCs. The clonotype originates from a man younger than 30 in good health and CMV-seronegative.

The CDR3 nucleotides are TGTGCCAGCAGTTACGCACTTAAGAACTATGGCTACACCTTC. This gives the protein CASSYALKNYGYTF. The chain recombines TRBV6-6 with TRBJ1-2, with D unclear. The germline V and J ends were trimmed by 2 bases and 2 bases, with 9 bases remaining between them. The length of the CDR3 is 14 residues. The germline V gene encodes CDR1 MNHNY and CDR2 SVGAGI (reference sequence).